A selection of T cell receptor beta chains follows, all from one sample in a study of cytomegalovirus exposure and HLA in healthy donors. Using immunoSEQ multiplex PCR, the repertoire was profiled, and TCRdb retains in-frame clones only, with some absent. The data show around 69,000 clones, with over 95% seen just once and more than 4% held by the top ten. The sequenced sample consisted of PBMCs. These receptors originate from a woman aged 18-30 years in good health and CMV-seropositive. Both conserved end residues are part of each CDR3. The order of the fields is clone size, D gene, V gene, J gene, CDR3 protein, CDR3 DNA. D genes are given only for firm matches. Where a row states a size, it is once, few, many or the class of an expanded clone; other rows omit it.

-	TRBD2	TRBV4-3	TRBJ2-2	CASSQYLAGGAIGELFF	TGCGCCAGCAGCCAGTATTTAGCGGGAGGGGCGATCGGGGAGCTGTTTTTT
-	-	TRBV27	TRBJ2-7	CASSLGNRERWNEQYF	TGTGCCAGCAGTTTGGGAAACAGGGAAAGATGGAACGAGCAGTACTTC
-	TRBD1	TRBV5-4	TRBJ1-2	CASSQDRDYTF	TGTGCCAGCAGCCAAGACAGGGACTACACCTTC
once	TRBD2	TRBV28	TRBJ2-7	CASSRLAYEQYF	TGTGCCAGCAGCAGACTAGCGTACGAGCAGTACTTC
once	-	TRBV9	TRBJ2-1	CASSPQLGVEQFF	TGTGCCAGCAGCCCCCAACTCGGAGTTGAGCAGTTCTTC
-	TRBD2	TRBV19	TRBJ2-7	CASTSGTGGTYEQYF	TGTGCCAGTACCTCTGGGACGGGAGGGACCTACGAGCAGTACTTC
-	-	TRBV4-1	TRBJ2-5	CASSQEWERQETQYF	TGCGCCAGCAGCCAAGAGTGGGAGAGACAAGAGACCCAGTACTTC
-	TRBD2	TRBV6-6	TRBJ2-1	CASGKGTSGYNEQFF	TGTGCCAGCGGAAAAGGGACTAGCGGATACAATGAGCAGTTCTTC
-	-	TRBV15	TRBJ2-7	CATSRDPRSSYEQYF	TGTGCCACCAGCAGAGATCCCAGAAGCTCCTACGAGCAGTACTTC
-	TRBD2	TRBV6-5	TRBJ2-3	CASRVSGYTDTQYF	TGTGCCAGCAGGGTTAGCGGGTACACAGATACGCAGTATTTT
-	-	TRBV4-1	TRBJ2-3	CASSQVRDTQYF	TGCGCCAGCAGCCAAGTGAGGGATACGCAGTATTTT
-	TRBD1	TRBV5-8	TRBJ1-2	CASRQGGYGYTF	TGTGCCAGCAGACAGGGGGGCTATGGCTACACCTTC
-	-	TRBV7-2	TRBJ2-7	CASSLVGDYEQYF	TGTGCCAGCAGCTTAGTCGGAGATTACGAGCAGTACTTC
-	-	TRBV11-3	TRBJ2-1	CASASGRTSEQFF	TGTGCCAGCGCTTCGGGGAGAACGAGTGAGCAGTTCTTC
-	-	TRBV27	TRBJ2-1	CASTLLGTSTGSYNEQFF	TGTGCCAGCACCCTCCTGGGAACTAGCACTGGCTCCTACAATGAGCAGTTCTTC
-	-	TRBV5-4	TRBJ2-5	CASSLLADQETQYF	TGTGCCAGCAGCTTGCTTGCGGACCAAGAGACCCAGTACTTC
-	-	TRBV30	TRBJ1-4	CAQARDFNEKLFF	TGTGCCCAAGCGCGGGATTTTAATGAAAAACTGTTTTTT
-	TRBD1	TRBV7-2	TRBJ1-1	CASSPDRLGTEAFF	TGTGCCAGCAGCCCGGACAGGCTTGGCACTGAAGCTTTCTTT
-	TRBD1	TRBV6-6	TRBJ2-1	CASKPIIEGQYNEQFF	TGTGCCAGCAAGCCCATCATAGAGGGACAGTACAATGAGCAGTTCTTC
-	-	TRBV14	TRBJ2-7	CASSFGGSSYEQYF	TGTGCCAGCAGCTTTGGGGGCAGCTCCTACGAGCAGTACTTC
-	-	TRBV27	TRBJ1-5	CASSLRQGNQPQHF	TGTGCCAGCAGTTTACGTCAGGGCAATCAGCCCCAGCATTTT
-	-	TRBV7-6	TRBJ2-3	CASSAQAGVNTDTQYF	TGTGCCAGCAGCGCACAGGCAGGGGTCAACACAGATACGCAGTATTTT
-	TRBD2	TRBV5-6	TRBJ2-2	CASSFEVASGAGELFF	TGTGCCAGCAGCTTCGAGGTAGCTAGCGGCGCCGGGGAGCTGTTTTTT
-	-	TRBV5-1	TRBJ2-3	CASSLAAGIDTQYF	TGCGCCAGCAGCTTGGCCGCGGGAATAGATACGCAGTATTTT
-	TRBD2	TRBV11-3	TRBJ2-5	CASSLIGAGGGETQYF	TGTGCCAGCAGCTTAATTGGAGCGGGAGGGGGGGAGACCCAGTACTTC
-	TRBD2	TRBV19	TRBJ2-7	CASSQLADNLLSYEQYF	TGTGCCAGTAGTCAACTAGCGGATAACCTATTATCCTACGAGCAGTACTTC
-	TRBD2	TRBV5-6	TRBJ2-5	CASKIAGVGETQYF	TGTGCCAGCAAAATAGCGGGAGTGGGTGAGACCCAGTACTTC
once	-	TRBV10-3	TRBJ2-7	CAISEALAYEQYF	TGTGCCATCAGTGAGGCTCTAGCCTACGAGCAGTACTTC
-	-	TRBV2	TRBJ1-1	CASSEARVYTEAFF	TGTGCCAGCAGTGAAGCCAGGGTTTACACTGAAGCTTTCTTT
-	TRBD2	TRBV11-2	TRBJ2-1	CASSPLAGGWNEQFF	TGTGCCAGCAGCCCTTTAGCGGGAGGTTGGAATGAGCAGTTCTTC
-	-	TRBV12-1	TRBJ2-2	CASSPALAGGVSGELFF	TGTGCCAGCAGCCCTGCACTAGCGGGGGGGGTTAGCGGGGAGCTGTTTTTT
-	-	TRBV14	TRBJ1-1	CASSQKGVGNTEAFF	TGTGCCAGCAGCCAGAAGGGGGTGGGGAACACTGAAGCTTTCTTT
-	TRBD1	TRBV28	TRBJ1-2	CASSPRGQGGGYGYTF	TGTGCCAGCAGTCCCCGAGGACAGGGGGGCGGCTATGGCTACACCTTC
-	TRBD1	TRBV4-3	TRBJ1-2	CASSRTGVGYGYTF	TGCGCCAGCAGTCGGACAGGGGTCGGTTATGGCTACACCTTC
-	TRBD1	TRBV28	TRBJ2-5	CASSFGGTGGETQYF	TGTGCCAGCAGTTTCGGAGGGACAGGGGGAGAGACCCAGTACTTC
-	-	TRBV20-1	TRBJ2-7	CSARERSEQYF	TGCAGTGCTAGAGAGAGGAGCGAGCAGTACTTC
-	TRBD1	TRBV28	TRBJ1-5	CASRDRGHLNQPQHF	TGTGCCAGCAGGGACAGGGGGCACCTCAATCAGCCCCAGCATTTT
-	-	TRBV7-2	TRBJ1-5	CASSLEGAGSQPQHF	TGTGCCAGCAGCTTAGAAGGGGCAGGGTCGCAGCCCCAGCATTTT
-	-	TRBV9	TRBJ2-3	CASSSRLWDTQYF	TGTGCCAGCAGCTCACGACTATGGGATACGCAGTATTTT
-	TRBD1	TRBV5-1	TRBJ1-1	CASSLASGGALTEAFF	TGCGCCAGCAGCTTGGCGTCAGGGGGCGCGCTGACTGAAGCTTTCTTT
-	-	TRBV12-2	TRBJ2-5	CASRLGLAGSEKETQYF	TGTGCAAGTCGCTTAGGGCTAGCGGGCAGTGAAAAAGAGACCCAGTACTTC
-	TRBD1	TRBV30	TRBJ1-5	CAWALGQGNQPQHF	TGTGCCTGGGCACTTGGACAGGGCAATCAGCCCCAGCATTTT
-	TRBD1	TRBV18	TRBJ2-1	CASSPWTGGGNEQFF	TGTGCCAGCTCACCCTGGACAGGGGGTGGCAATGAGCAGTTCTTC
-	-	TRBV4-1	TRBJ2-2	CASSQWDSPGELFF	TGCGCCAGCAGCCAATGGGACTCCCCCGGGGAGCTGTTTTTT
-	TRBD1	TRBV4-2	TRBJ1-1	CASSRGQGVTEAFF	TGTGCCAGCAGCCGGGGGCAGGGGGTCACTGAAGCTTTCTTT
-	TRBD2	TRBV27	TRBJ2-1	CASSSLAGEREQFF	TGTGCCAGCAGTTCATTAGCGGGAGAGAGAGAGCAGTTCTTC
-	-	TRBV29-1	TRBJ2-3	CSVEGLRQGFTDTQYF	TGCAGCGTTGAAGGGCTAAGGCAGGGGTTCACAGATACGCAGTATTTT
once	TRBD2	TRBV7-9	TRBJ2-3	CASSFEGGPDTQYF	TGTGCCAGCAGCTTCGAGGGAGGGCCAGATACGCAGTATTTT
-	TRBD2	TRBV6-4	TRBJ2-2	CASSDSSGTGELFF	TGTGCCAGCAGTGACTCTAGCGGGACCGGGGAGCTGTTTTTT